This TCR beta chain is from a study of CD8+CD57+ T cells in acquired aplastic anemia. Overall study context: When averaged, DNA from sorted CD4+ and CD8+ cells came to 3.2 ug. Healthy donor CD4+ samples were sequenced to a depth that averaged about 10.8 million reads.

TCR beta VDJ and CDR3 profiling used genomic DNA as template. TCRdb passed the reads through MiXCR, listing each CDR3 protein once. The sample has about 130,000 distinct CDR3 sequences; 48% are singletons. Regarding the study as a whole: With respect to CD8+ Simpson's diversity, patients and controls did not differ significantly. Overlap between patients and controls comprised 25 to 35 CD8+ CDR3 sequences.

Concerning this clonotype itself: The antigen is undetermined.

The sequenced sample was sorted CD4+, CD8+, or CD8+CD57+ T cells (not recorded which) from PBMCs. The TCR comes from a human donor in good health, serving as a control.

CDR3 loop: CASSLGTGKAGANVLTF. The CDR3 nucleotides read TGTGCCAGCAGCCTAGGGACAGGGAAGGCTGGGGCCAACGTCCTGACTTTC. The chain is built from TRBV11-1 and TRBJ2-6; TRBD1 agrees at 9 bases. This CDR3 spans 17 amino acids. Germline CDR1 is SGHAT and CDR2 is FQDESV (reference sequence). Germline trimming cut 5 bases from V and 2 bases from J; bases unmatched to any gene: 7.